Listed here are 13 T cell receptor beta chains from one sample, sequenced in a study of blood T cell repertoires in COVID-19. Repertoires were generated with immunoSEQ multiplex PCR, while TCRdb's copy carries only in-frame clones and drops some. The sample records under 130,000 clones, approximately 78% being singletons. Sequences were obtained from peripheral blood. The receptors were gathered from a woman older than 75 with acute or convalescent COVID-19.

The chain employs TRBV19 and TRBJ2-5, with D uncertain. Trimming shortened V by 1 base and J by 4 bases, and 10 bases separated the two germline ends. The CDR3 is 14 amino acids. CDR1 is LNHDA, CDR2 SQIVND, per germline (reference sequence). In nucleotides, the CDR3 is TGTGCCAGTAGTATAGCGGGTATTCCAGAGACCCAGTACTTC. Its translation is CASSIAGIPETQYF.

V and J are TRBV4-3 and TRBJ2-4, with 9 bases matching TRBD2. The V gene end was trimmed by 4 bases and the J gene end by 0 bases; junction bases not matched to a gene: 16. The CDR3 length is 20 residues. CDR1 is LGHNA and CDR2 is YSLEER in the germline V gene. The CDR3 region is CASSPLVASGKGIAKNIQYF. As DNA, the CDR3 is TGCGCCAGCAGCCCCTTGGTGGCTAGCGGGAAAGGGATAGCCAAAAACATTCAGTACTTC.

Only a few counts were recorded for this clone. V is TRBV3-1 (or the pseudogene TRBV3-2) and J is TRBJ1-6, with a tentative D call TRBD1 (6 bases). V was shortened by 3 bases and J by 2 bases, with 20 bases between the two germline ends. From germline, CDR1 is LGHDT and CDR2 YNNKEL (reference sequence). This CDR3 comprises 19 residues. DNA for the CDR3: TGTGCCAGCAGCCAGGTTGCTAACAGGGAGATGACCTATAATTCACCCCTCCACTTT. Protein sequence: CASSQVANREMTYNSPLHF.

V and J are TRBV7-2 and TRBJ2-5; 13 positions agree with TRBD2. Germline V gene lookup returns CDR1 SGHTA and CDR2 FQGNSA. Trimming at V came to 6 bases and at J to 3 bases, leaving 7 bases not matched to a gene. The CDR3 totals 16 residues. CDR3 sequence reads: CASSPAGTSGEETQYF. The CDR3 DNA sequence: TGTGCCAGCAGTCCTGCCGGGACTAGCGGGGAAGAGACCCAGTACTTC.

This chain uses TRBV10-1 with TRBJ2-2; D might be TRBD2 (6 bases). Trimming cost V 6 bases and J 7 bases, with 15 bases left between them. Germline lookup yields CDR1 WNHNN and CDR2 SYGVQD (reference sequence). This CDR3 is built from 14 residues. CDR3 in amino acids: CASRAELGGGELFF. The CDR3 DNA is TGCGCCAGCAGGGCCGAACTCGGGGGCGGGGAGCTGTTTTTT.

J is TRBJ2-6 and V is TRBV29-1; tentative D call: TRBD1 (6 bases). Germline V gene sequence: CDR1 SQVTM, CDR2 ANQGSEA. Trimming took 6 bases from V and 4 from J, leaving 13 bases between them. The CDR3 consists of 14 residues. This chain's CDR3 is CSVEGVGGANVLTF. CDR3 nucleotide sequence: TGCAGCGTAGAGGGGGTAGGAGGGGCCAACGTCCTGACTTTC.

This sequence joins TRBV6-2 or TRBV6-3 and TRBJ2-7; 13 nucleotides agree with TRBD2. The CDR3 contains 14 residues. After removal of 6 bases from V and 3 bases from J, the junction contained 2 bases not matched to a gene. CDR1 MNHEY and CDR2 SVGEGT come from the germline V gene. CDR3 residues: CASSWTSGSYEQYF. CDR3 bases: TGTGCCAGCAGCTGGACTAGCGGGAGCTACGAGCAGTACTTC.

V is TRBV4-3 and J is TRBJ2-1; D perhaps matches TRBD2 (6 bases). The CDR3 contains 14 residues. The V gene's germline CDR1 is LGHNA and CDR2 YSLEER. Trimming took off 1 base at V and 9 bases at J, with 13 bases between the two ends. The CDR3 sequence: CASSQVGGMGEQFF. DNA for the CDR3: TGCGCCAGCAGCCAAGTAGGAGGGATGGGTGAGCAGTTCTTC.

The gene calls are TRBV5-1 and TRBJ2-7; tentative D call: TRBD1 (5 bases). Germline CDR1 is SGHRS and CDR2 is YFSETQ. This CDR3 has 13 residues. Between the trimmed V and J ends, which lost 2 bases and 3 bases, there was a span of 9 bases. In DNA form, the CDR3 reads TGCGCCAGCAGCTTTACAGGTTTCTACGAGCAGTACTTC. Translation gives CASSFTGFYEQYF. The whole variable domain, remainder taken from reference TRBV5-1 and TRBJ2-7, is KAGVTQTPRYLIKTRGQQVTLSCSPISGHRSVSWYQQTPGQGLQFLFEYFSETQRNKGNFPGRFSGRQFSNSRSEMNVSTLELGDSALYLCASSFTGFYEQYFGPGTRLTVT.

The chain has TRBV15 and TRBJ2-2; a possible D gene is TRBD2 (5 bases). The germline V gene has CDR1 LNHNV and CDR2 YYDKDF (reference sequence). The CDR3 has 16 amino acids. With 1 base removed from V and 0 bases from J, the gap between germline ends came to 9 bases. CDR3 in amino acids: CATSRGAEPNTGELFF. CDR3 coding DNA: TGTGCCACCAGCAGAGGAGCGGAACCGAACACCGGGGAGCTGTTTTTT.

The chain combines TRBV2 with TRBJ1-5; D possibly corresponds to TRBD1 (5 bases). V gave up 4 bases and J gave up 9 bases, with 13 bases separating them. Germline-derived CDR1 and CDR2 are SNHLY and FYNNEI. The CDR3 length is 13 residues. The CDR3 sequence: CASSATDLRPQHF. The CDR3 nucleotides are TGTGCCAGCAGTGCGACAGACCTACGGCCCCAGCATTTT.

Here the CDR3 reads CASSLGRQGPDGYTF. The CDR3, as DNA: TGTGCCAGCAGCTTAGGGCGACAGGGCCCAGATGGCTACACCTTC. The J gene is TRBJ1-2, the V gene TRBV7-2; 7 bases align to TRBD1. Germline values: CDR1 SGHTA, CDR2 FQGNSA. Trimming at V came to 1 base and at J to 6 bases, leaving 8 bases not matched to a gene. The CDR3 extends over 15 amino acids.

The V gene is TRBV19, the J gene TRBJ2-2, with 8 bases identical to TRBD1. This CDR3 comprises 15 residues. The V gene end was trimmed by 4 bases and the J gene end by 6 bases; junction bases not matched to a gene: 7. Per the germline V gene, CDR1 is LNHDA and CDR2 is SQIVND (reference sequence). CDR3 DNA sequence: TGTGCCAGTAGTACTACCGGGACAGGTGCCGGGGAGCTGTTTTTT. Amino acid sequence: CASSTTGTGAGELFF.